This entry lists 30 T cell receptor beta chains sequenced from one sample in a study of CD8 T cells in Susac syndrome. Random hexamers were used to reverse transcribe the RNA input (roughly 0.5 to 1 ug). Each CDR3 protein is one row after TCRdb ran MiXCR on the immunoSEQ multiplex PCR reads. Found here are 200,000 to 250,000 distinct CDR3 sequences, roughly 96% of them singletons; the top ten hold 0.085% to 0.095%. The sample taken for sequencing was CD4+ T cells from PBMCs. The receptor set was obtained from a human donor with multiple sclerosis.

This CDR3 is CASSPDRVSYNEQFF. For the CDR3, the DNA is TGTGCCAGCTCACCAGACAGGGTCTCCTACAATGAGCAGTTCTTC. The V gene is TRBV18, the J gene TRBJ2-1, with 7 bases that match TRBD1. The germline gives CDR1 KGHSH, CDR2 LQKENI. The CDR3 is 15 amino acids. Trimming removed 2 bases from V and 0 bases from J; junction bases left unmatched: 1.

This clonotype was seen a handful of times. The J gene is TRBJ1-1, the V gene TRBV30; D unclear. The germline V and J ends were trimmed by 0 bases and 5 bases, with 4 bases remaining between them. The CDR3 consists of 11 residues. Per the germline V gene, CDR1 is GTSNPN and CDR2 is SVGIG (reference sequence). The chain's CDR3 is CAWSVLTEAFF. CDR3 nucleotide sequence: TGTGCCTGGAGTGTATTAACTGAAGCTTTCTTT.

CDR3 region: CASSPVYDLNEQFF. The CDR3 coding sequence is TGTGCCAGTAGTCCGGTTTATGATCTCAATGAGCAGTTCTTC. The chain is built from TRBV19 and TRBJ2-1; D is ambiguous. This CDR3 has 14 amino acids. Trimming left V 5 bases short and J 6 bases short, with 14 bases between. Germline V lookup: CDR1 LNHDA, CDR2 SQIVND (reference sequence).

The chain couples TRBV12-3 or TRBV12-4 to TRBJ2-5; TRBD1 agrees at 9 bases. The CDR3 is 15 amino acids. The ends lost 6 bases at V and 4 bases at J; junction bases unmatched: 9. The CDR3 nucleotides are TGTGCCAGCAGGACTCTACAGGGGGCCGGAGAGACCCAGTACTTC. Protein product: CASRTLQGAGETQYF.

CDR3 DNA sequence: TGTGCCTGTGACAGGGCCGTCGAAAAACTGTTTTTT. Residues: CACDRAVEKLFF. The chain links TRBV30 to TRBJ1-4; TRBD1 matches at 7 bases. Germline V CDR1 and CDR2: GTSNPN, SVGIG (reference sequence). The CDR3 length is 12 residues. The junction had 6 bases not matched to a gene; V was cut back by 6 bases and J by 8 bases.

The rearrangement joins TRBV5-1 to TRBJ2-5, with TRBD2 identical over 7 bases. The trim removed 0 bases at V and 1 base at J, leaving 3 bases unmatched. CDR1 SGHRS and CDR2 YFSETQ come from the germline V gene. The CDR3 is 15 residues long. This chain's CDR3 is CASSLVPSGQETQYF. As DNA, the CDR3 is TGCGCCAGCAGCTTGGTTCCTAGCGGCCAAGAGACCCAGTACTTC.

The V call is TRBV20-1, the J call TRBJ2-7, with D possibly being TRBD2 (6 bases). The CDR3 loop spans 11 amino acids. V was shortened by 3 bases and J by 6 bases, with 9 bases between the two germline ends. Germline V gene lookup returns CDR1 DFQATT and CDR2 SNEGSKA (reference sequence). CDR3 nucleotides: TGCAGTGCTAGGAGCGGGCTCGAGCAGTACTTC. It is translated as CSARSGLEQYF.

This clonotype was observed a handful of times. This chain uses TRBV20-1 with TRBJ2-3, with unresolved D. CDR1 and CDR2 from the germline V gene are DFQATT and SNEGSKA (reference sequence). Trimming removed 1 base from V and 6 bases from J, with 2 bases in between. The CDR3 loop spans 10 amino acids. CDR3 loop: CSARADTQYF. As DNA, the CDR3 is TGCAGTGCTAGAGCTGATACGCAGTATTTT.

This chain links TRBV20-1 with TRBJ2-7; 9 bases are a match to TRBD1. Unmatched junction bases numbered 5, after V lost 2 bases and J lost 6 bases. Germline values: CDR1 DFQATT, CDR2 SNEGSKA (reference sequence). CDR3 length equals 13 residues. CDR3 loop: CSARSLTGGEQYF. As DNA, the CDR3 is TGCAGTGCTAGATCCCTGACAGGGGGCGAGCAGTACTTC.

The chain links TRBV7-2 to TRBJ2-2; 8 bases map to TRBD2. The length of the CDR3 is 14 residues. V trimming: 2 bases; J trimming: 4 bases; junction bases outside the gene matches: 0. Germline V gene sequence: CDR1 SGHTA, CDR2 FQGNSA. As DNA, the CDR3 is TGTGCCAGCAGCTTAACTAGCGGCACCGGGGAGCTGTTTTTT. This gives the protein CASSLTSGTGELFF. The variable domain in full, completed from reference TRBV7-2 and TRBJ2-2, reads GAGVSQSPSNKVTEKGKDVELRCDPISGHTALYWYRQSLGQGLEFLIYFQGNSAPDKSGLPSDRFSAERTGGSVSTLTIQRTQQEDSAVYLCASSLTSGTGELFFGEGSRLTVL.

The chain employs TRBV7-9 and TRBJ2-5, with D perhaps matching TRBD2 (5 bases). Per the germline V gene, CDR1 is SEHNR and CDR2 is FQNEAQ (reference sequence). The CDR3 consists of 14 residues. V gave up 2 bases and J gave up 5 bases, with 12 bases separating them. CDR3 amino acids: CASSLISSPETQYF. As DNA, the CDR3 is TGTGCCAGCAGCTTAATTTCTAGCCCGGAGACCCAGTACTTC.

CDR3 DNA: TGTGCCAGCAGCGCCCGGACAGGGCAGCCCCAGCATTTT. It codes for CASSARTGQPQHF. This sequence joins TRBV3-1 and TRBJ1-5; the match to TRBD1 covers 8 bases. The CDR3 consists of 13 residues. Unmatched junction bases numbered 4, after V lost 5 bases and J lost 7 bases. Germline CDR1 LGHDT, CDR2 YNNKEL (reference sequence).

The rearrangement uses TRBV15 and TRBJ2-7, with 12 positions matching TRBD2. Germline loops: CDR1 LNHNV, CDR2 YYDKDF (reference sequence). The CDR3 runs 17 residues. The trim removed 0 bases at V and 7 bases at J, leaving 10 bases unmatched. Here the CDR3 DNA reads TGTGCCACCAGCAGAGATGGGGGAGGAGGACTAGCGGGGGAGCAGTACTTC. Translated: CATSRDGGGGLAGEQYF.

The chain uses TRBV5-6 and TRBJ2-1; 8 bases are a match to TRBD1. With 4 bases clipped from V and 3 bases from J, the junction kept 9 bases outside the gene matches. The CDR3 is made up of 16 amino acids. Germline assignment: CDR1 SGHDT and CDR2 YYEEEE. CDR3 nucleotide sequence: TGTGCCAGCAGCAAAGGACAGGGACGTCTCTACAATGAGCAGTTCTTC. Translating it yields CASSKGQGRLYNEQFF.

The rearrangement uses TRBV29-1 and TRBJ2-6, with D unresolved. CDR1 and CDR2 from the germline V gene are SQVTM and ANQGSEA. The CDR3 covers 14 residues. Here the CDR3 reads CTVGESSGANVLTF. DNA of the CDR3: TGCACCGTCGGCGAGAGCTCTGGGGCCAACGTCCTGACTTTC.

The V gene is TRBV30, the J gene TRBJ1-5; D call uncertain. Germline CDR1 GTSNPN, CDR2 SVGIG (reference sequence). Trimming took 0 bases from V and 1 from J, leaving 7 bases between them. The CDR3 is 14 amino acids. In nucleotides, the CDR3 is TGTGCCTGGAGTGTAGGGCAGAGCAATCAGCCCCAGCATTTT. Translation: CAWSVGQSNQPQHF.

This clonotype appeared a few times. This chain uses TRBV2 with TRBJ2-6; 8 bases line up with TRBD1. Germline V gene data show CDR1 as SNHLY and CDR2 as FYNNEI. CDR3 size: 16 residues. Germline trimming cut 6 bases from V and 2 bases from J; bases unmatched to any gene: 6. CDR3 residues: CASSSTGGAGANVLTF. For the CDR3, the DNA is TGTGCCAGCAGCTCAACAGGGGGTGCTGGGGCCAACGTCCTGACTTTC.

This clonotype was recorded once. The chain employs TRBV5-1 and TRBJ1-1, with D possibly TRBD1 on 5 matching bases. CDR3 length equals 13 residues. Trimming removed 4 bases from V and 10 bases from J, with 17 bases in between. CDR1 and CDR2 from the germline V gene are SGHRS and YFSETQ. This CDR3 is CASSALRGASAFF. In nucleotides, the CDR3 is TGCGCCAGCAGCGCATTAAGGGGCGCCTCAGCTTTCTTT.

The V gene is TRBV29-1, the J gene TRBJ2-7; TRBD1 agrees at 8 bases. V gave up 4 bases and J gave up 3 bases; unmatched junction bases: 5. The germline gives CDR1 SQVTM, CDR2 ANQGSEA. The CDR3 sequence is 13 residues long. The CDR3 DNA is TGCAGCGTTGGGGGACAGGTAAACTACGAGCAGTACTTC. Translation: CSVGGQVNYEQYF.

The V gene is TRBV3-1, the J gene TRBJ1-2; D perhaps matches TRBD1 (6 bases). Germline V gene data show CDR1 as LGHDT and CDR2 as YNNKEL (reference sequence). The CDR3 is 14 residues long. V lost 2 bases to trimming and J lost 8 bases, with 15 bases between them. The CDR3 loop is CASSQNPGGWGYTF. The CDR3 DNA reads as TGTGCCAGCAGCCAAAATCCGGGGGGCTGGGGCTACACCTTC.

The V gene is TRBV25-1, the J gene TRBJ1-2, with D possibly TRBD1 on 6 matching bases. The CDR3 totals 17 residues. The V gene's germline CDR1 is MGHDK and CDR2 SYGVNS. V lost 4 bases and J lost 4, with 22 bases in between. DNA of the CDR3: TGTGCCAGCAGTGTGACAGGCACAGCGTGGGATGGCTATGGCTACACCTTC. Protein sequence: CASSVTGTAWDGYGYTF.

The gene calls are TRBV7-2 and TRBJ2-7, with 7 bases identical to TRBD1. Per the germline V gene, CDR1 is SGHTA and CDR2 is FQGNSA. The trim removed 4 bases at V and 6 bases at J, leaving 6 bases unmatched. This CDR3 has 13 residues. The CDR3 DNA is TGTGCCAGCAGCTACTTAAACAGGGGCGAGCAGTACTTC. Translated: CASSYLNRGEQYF.

This clonotype was seen only once. The rearrangement joins TRBV5-6 to TRBJ2-2, with D possibly matching TRBD1 (6 bases). CDR1 and CDR2 from the germline V gene are SGHDT and YYEEEE. The ends were cut back, 4 bases at V and 2 bases at J, with 15 bases in the middle. The CDR3 totals 16 residues. CDR3 DNA sequence: TGTGCCAGCAGCCAGACCGGGACAATCAACACCGGGGAGCTGTTTTTT. This encodes CASSQTGTINTGELFF.

The rearrangement links TRBV29-1 to TRBJ2-5; D gene uncertain. The CDR3 consists of 12 residues. Germline V gene sequence: CDR1 SQVTM, CDR2 ANQGSEA. The CDR3 spells CSSKVGQETQYF. The CDR3 DNA follows: TGCAGTTCTAAAGTGGGTCAAGAGACCCAGTACTTC. Full variable domain (missing parts from reference TRBV29-1 and TRBJ2-5): SAVISQKPSRDICQRGTSLTIQCQVDSQVTMMFWYRQQPGQSLTLIATANQGSEATYESGFVIDKFPISRPNLTFSTLTVSNMSPEDSSIYLCSSKVGQETQYFGPGTRLLVL.

The rearrangement links TRBV30 to TRBJ2-5; maybe TRBD2 (5 bases). CDR3 length equals 13 residues. V lost 3 bases and J 5 bases, leaving 13 bases between the germline ends. Germline V gene sequence: CDR1 GTSNPN, CDR2 SVGIG (reference sequence). CDR3 protein: CAWSTNPGETQYF. The CDR3 DNA sequence: TGTGCCTGGAGCACAAACCCGGGGGAGACCCAGTACTTC.

The chain couples TRBV29-1 to TRBJ1-2; maybe TRBD1 (5 bases). Trimming removed 7 bases at V and 2 bases at J, with 17 bases between. The CDR3 extends over 14 amino acids. The germline gives CDR1 SQVTM, CDR2 ANQGSEA. This CDR3 is CSALSGQMNYGYTF. CDR3 sequence (DNA): TGCAGCGCCCTCTCAGGGCAGATGAACTATGGCTACACCTTC.

This chain joins TRBV3-1 and TRBJ2-3, with unresolved D. Trimming took off 1 base at V and 2 bases at J, with 10 bases between the two ends. CDR1 is LGHDT and CDR2 is YNNKEL in the germline V gene (reference sequence). This CDR3 region has 15 residues. The CDR3 protein is CASSQAPLNTDTQYF. The CDR3 nucleotides read TGTGCCAGCAGCCAAGCTCCTCTGAACACAGATACGCAGTATTTT.

The chain combines TRBV6-5 with TRBJ2-3; the D is unclear. CDR3 length equals 15 residues. Germline values: CDR1 MNHEY, CDR2 SVGAGI. With 0 bases removed from V and 7 bases from J, the gap between germline ends came to 14 bases. In DNA, the CDR3 is TGTGCCAGCAGTTACTCGAAACTGAATATGAATACGCAGTATTTT. Translated, it gives CASSYSKLNMNTQYF.

This chain connects TRBV4-1 to TRBJ1-2; 8 bases map to TRBD1. Germline values: CDR1 MGHRA, CDR2 YSYEKL. Trimming cost V 1 base and J 5 bases; bases outside gene matches: 12. This CDR3 has 17 residues. The CDR3 is CASSQAKGQGQRYGYTF. The CDR3 region has the DNA TGCGCCAGCAGCCAAGCAAAAGGACAGGGACAAAGGTATGGCTACACCTTC.

The J gene is TRBJ1-2, the V gene TRBV29-1; D is undetermined. The CDR3 is made up of 13 amino acids. The germline CDR1 and CDR2 sequences are SQVTM and ANQGSEA. Trimming cost V 5 bases and J 4 bases, with 14 bases left between them. The CDR3 DNA follows: TGCAGCGTTACCCCCCCGCGCATCTATGGCTACACCTTC. Its translation is CSVTPPRIYGYTF.